This T cell receptor beta chain appears in the sequencing data of a study of cytomegalovirus exposure and HLA in healthy donors. PCR amplification relied on 60 Vbeta primers (plus 13 Jbeta primers). TCRdb's table, derived via immunoSEQ multiplex PCR, lists solely in-frame clones and lacks some. The table lists about 140,000 clones, roughly three quarters of them singletons. Each donor was healthy, and each was a bone marrow donor. The CDR3 covers 17 residues. Germline CDR1 is LNHNV and CDR2 is YYDKDF (reference sequence). Between the trimmed V and J ends, which lost 0 bases and 0 bases, there was a span of 12 bases. Study-level points and caveats: For most subjects, TCR beta sequences were reported to predict HLA-A and HLA-B alleles with accuracy. A later analysis revealed that TCR association rates differed between HLA loci, peaking at DRB1 and bottoming out at HLA-C. Analysis was performed later, and it showed HLA-associated TCR beta chains to be more clonally expanded than equally common others.

Comment on this clone: Its antigen is currently unknown.

The sequencing sample was made of PBMCs. This TCR was sampled from a woman aged 50 to 65 in good health and CMV-seronegative. The chain recombines TRBV15 with TRBJ2-1, with D tentatively TRBD1 (6 bases). The CDR3 DNA reads as TGTGCCACCAGCAGAGATCGTGGACAGAGCTCCTACAATGAGCAGTTCTTC. Amino acid sequence: CATSRDRGQSSYNEQFF.